The clone carrying this TCR beta chain was seen ten or more times. The data derive from a study of blood T cells in healthy people across ages. PCR was performed a second time for about 7 to 12 cycles using a sample-barcoded 5' primer and a J-beta primer mix. MiXCR, run by TCRdb on the 5' RACE reads, gives a single entry per CDR3 protein. The repertoire includes about 1.7 million distinct CDR3 sequences, 28% of them detected once, and less than 9.5% sits in the top ten. V lost 4 bases and J lost 6, with 10 bases in between. Germline-derived CDR1 and CDR2 are LGHNA and YSLEER. The CDR3 runs to 13 residues.

This TCR was sampled from a woman aged 25 to 39 in good health. The rearrangement links TRBV4-3 to TRBJ2-1; either TRBD1 or TRBD2 may supply D (5 bases each). Sequencing was carried out using blood. The CDR3 spells CASSRWDVNEQFF. The CDR3 DNA reads as TGCGCCAGCAGCCGATGGGACGTCAATGAGCAGTTCTTC.